The TCR beta chain described here comes from a study of long-term antiretroviral therapy in people with HIV. The assay, immunoSEQ v3.0, was run at survey level. The method was immunoSEQ multiplex PCR; TCRdb's version includes in-frame clones alone and lacks a portion of them. The top ten hold roughly 18% of the sample, which has tens of thousands of clones, 84% seen once. There were no participants with HIV treated outside the United States. Sequenced here: unsorted PBMCs, sampled 0.5 years before starting antiretroviral therapy. The sequence came from a man between 35 and 55 years old with HIV.

The CDR3 DNA follows: TGTGCCAGCAGCTTGGGACTAGCGGGGGGAACCGGGGAGCTGTTTTTT. Amino acid sequence: CASSLGLAGGTGELFF. J is TRBJ2-2 and V is TRBV5-4; the match to TRBD2 covers 13 bases. CDR3 size: 16 residues. In germline, CDR1 is SGHNT, CDR2 YYREEE (reference sequence). V trimming: 0 bases; J trimming: 5 bases; junction bases outside the gene matches: 1.